This T cell receptor beta chain was captured by sequencing in a study of T-cell reconstitution after alpha-beta-depleted transplantation in children. TCRbeta library preparation incorporated unique molecular identifiers. TCRdb re-analysed the PCR reads in MiXCR, keeping a single row per CDR3 protein. The data hold about 610,000 distinct CDR3 sequences, with over 9.5% observed a single time. The length of the CDR3 is 13 residues. Trimming cost V 1 base and J 3 bases, with 4 bases left between them. This clonotype was observed a few times. The source was PBMCs from the stem cell graft donor, collected from the stem cell graft. The TCR sequence derives from a human donor who donated a stem cell graft to a child with acute myeloid leukemia. This chain connects TRBV12-3 or TRBV12-4 to TRBJ1-5; D gene ambiguous. Written as DNA, the CDR3 is TGTGCCAGCAGTTTAGACCACAATCAGCCCCAGCATTTT. Amino acids: CASSLDHNQPQHF.